These 10 T cell receptor beta chains were sequenced from one sample in a study of regulatory T cells in long-lasting Graves disease. The time point denotes: persistent/refractory GD, antithyroid drugs over 5 years with positive TRAb. The TCR library was made from RNA extracted from PBMCs. The authors built TCR beta libraries using iRepertoire HTBI primers and Arm-PCR of CDR3 regions. TCRdb re-called the multiplex PCR reads through MiXCR, storing one row per CDR3 protein. The sample shows some 280,000 distinct CDR3 sequences, 22% of them seen only once. Sequenced here: peripheral blood mononuclear cells (PBMCs), sampled when the disease was refractory, from a patient treated with antithyroid drugs. The receptor set was obtained from a female donor with Graves disease.

This clonotype was observed a handful of times. The J gene is TRBJ2-3, the V gene TRBV11-2; 8 positions agree with TRBD1. Germline loops: CDR1 SGHAT, CDR2 FQNNGV. V trimming: 2 bases; J trimming: 6 bases; junction bases outside the gene matches: 7. The CDR3 is 15 amino acids. The CDR3 coding sequence is TGTGCCAGCAGCTTACGACAGGGGAGCAGGGATACGCAGTATTTT. It translates to CASSLRQGSRDTQYF.

The chain joins TRBV6-1 to TRBJ2-2, with 7 bases matching TRBD2. Germline V gene data show CDR1 as MNHNS and CDR2 as SASEGT. Trimming took 7 bases from V and 3 from J; bases not matched to a gene: 20. The length of the CDR3 is 19 residues. CDR3 residues: CASTGPPSGTLGDTGELFF. The DNA for the CDR3 is TGTGCCAGCACGGGCCCCCCTAGCGGAACCCTGGGGGACACCGGGGAGCTGTTTTTT.

This clonotype has at least ten counts. The J gene is TRBJ2-2, the V gene TRBV2; no clear D. In germline, CDR1 is SNHLY, CDR2 FYNNEI. The CDR3 covers 14 residues. V was trimmed by 4 bases and J by 4 bases, leaving 10 bases between them. The CDR3 is CASSATHSTGELFF. In nucleotides, the CDR3 is TGTGCCAGCAGTGCGACCCACTCCACCGGGGAGCTGTTTTTT.

This clonotype has ten or more counts. CDR3 amino acids: CASSLFSGTNYGYTF. The CDR3 region has the DNA TGTGCCAGCAGTTTATTTTCCGGGACAAACTATGGCTACACCTTC. The chain employs TRBV27 and TRBJ1-2, with D maybe TRBD1 (6 bases). The CDR3 runs to 15 residues. Between the trimmed V and J ends, which lost 1 base and 2 bases, there was a span of 11 bases. The germline V gene has CDR1 MNHEY and CDR2 SMNVEV (reference sequence).

This clonotype showed up just a few times. This chain joins TRBV7-2 and TRBJ2-5; TRBD1 is a possible D gene (6 bases). Germline loops: CDR1 SGHTA, CDR2 FQGNSA. V was shortened by 0 bases and J by 2 bases, with 10 bases between the two germline ends. CDR3 length: 15 amino acids. CDR3 sequence (DNA): TGTGCCAGCAGCTTAGCAGGGACACATCAAGAGACCCAGTACTTC. It encodes CASSLAGTHQETQYF.

This clonotype was found a few times. The V call is TRBV7-9, the J call TRBJ1-6, with unresolved D. In germline, CDR1 is SEHNR, CDR2 FQNEAQ (reference sequence). Trimming stripped 3 bases from V and 3 bases from J, with 15 bases between. CDR3 length equals 17 residues. In DNA form, the CDR3 reads TGTGCCAGCAGCTTTGTGGCAACTACACTCTATAATTCACCCCTCCACTTT. It codes for CASSFVATTLYNSPLHF.

This clonotype came up a few times. The J gene is TRBJ2-5, the V gene TRBV6-1, with TRBD2 matching over 11 bases. From germline, CDR1 is MNHNS and CDR2 SASEGT. V was pared by 2 bases and J by 5 bases, with 4 bases of the junction left unmatched. The CDR3 runs to 15 residues. The CDR3 sequence: CASSETSGSGETQYF. In nucleotides, the CDR3 is TGTGCCAGCAGTGAAACTAGCGGGAGTGGTGAGACCCAGTACTTC.

This clonotype was recorded a few times. The J gene is TRBJ1-4, the V gene TRBV15, with D possibly being TRBD1 (6 bases). Trimming shortened V by 0 bases and J by 8 bases, and 22 bases separated the two germline ends. CDR3 length: 18 residues. CDR1 is LNHNV, CDR2 YYDKDF, per germline (reference sequence). The CDR3 sequence is CATSREAPGGRAREKLFF. CDR3 sequence (DNA): TGTGCCACCAGCAGAGAGGCCCCCGGGGGCAGGGCTCGGGAAAAACTGTTTTTT. Complete variable domain (other parts from reference TRBV15 and TRBJ1-4): DAMVIQNPRYQVTQFGKPVTLSCSQTLNHNVMYWYQQKSSQAPKLLFHYYDKDFNNEADTPDNFQSRRPNTSFCFLDIRSPGLGDTAMYLCATSREAPGGRAREKLFFGSGTQLSVL.

This clonotype was counted ten times or more. CDR3 nucleotide sequence: TGTGCCAGCAGGTCCGGACAGGAGCCCGTTGGCTACACCTTC. Translating gives CASRSGQEPVGYTF. V gene TRBV13 combines with J gene TRBJ1-2; 7 bases align to TRBD1. The CDR3 sequence is 14 residues long. The germline gives CDR1 PRHDT, CDR2 FYEKMQ (reference sequence). V shed 6 bases and J 7 bases; nucleotides not matched to a gene: 11. Based on the CDR3 plus reference TRBV13 and TRBJ1-2, the full variable domain is AAGVIQSPRHLIKEKRETATLKCYPIPRHDTVYWYQQGPGQDPQFLISFYEKMQSDKGSIPDRFSAQQFSDYHSELNMSSLELGDSALYFCASRSGQEPVGYTFGSGTRLTVV.

This clonotype was counted at least ten times. This sequence joins TRBV6-1 and TRBJ1-5; 8 bases are a match to TRBD1. The CDR3 sequence is 13 residues long. After removal of 5 bases from V and 7 bases from J, the junction contained 4 bases not matched to a gene. Germline V lookup: CDR1 MNHNS, CDR2 SASEGT. The CDR3 coding sequence is TGTGCCAGCAGTCAACAGGGGGGCCAGCCCCAGCATTTT. Translation: CASSQQGGQPQHF.